This T cell receptor beta chain was identified in a study of beta chain features in type 1 diabetes. Findings and limits, study-wide: In every one of the four CD4+ subsets, TCRB CDR3s were moderately but significantly shorter in Type 1 diabetes patients.

This clone was seen only a few times. What it binds is unknown. The CDR3 is 14 amino acids. The ends lost 6 bases at V and 3 bases at J; junction bases unmatched: 5. CDR1 is MNHEY and CDR2 is SVGAGI in the germline V gene. Sequenced material consisted of expressed TCRB transcripts (all of the isolated RNA was reverse transcribed). Assay used: immunoSEQ multiplex PCR; TCRdb lists only in-frame clones, some missing. The sample yields fewer than 350,000 clones, 15% seen once. Input material: naive CD4+ T cells from blood. The J gene is TRBJ2-1, the V gene TRBV6-5; TRBD1 agrees at 7 bases. The receptor was derived from a young man with type 1 diabetes. CDR3 nucleotides: TGTGCCAGCAGCCCGGGACAGAACTACAATGAGCAGTTCTTC. Amino acid sequence: CASSPGQNYNEQFF.